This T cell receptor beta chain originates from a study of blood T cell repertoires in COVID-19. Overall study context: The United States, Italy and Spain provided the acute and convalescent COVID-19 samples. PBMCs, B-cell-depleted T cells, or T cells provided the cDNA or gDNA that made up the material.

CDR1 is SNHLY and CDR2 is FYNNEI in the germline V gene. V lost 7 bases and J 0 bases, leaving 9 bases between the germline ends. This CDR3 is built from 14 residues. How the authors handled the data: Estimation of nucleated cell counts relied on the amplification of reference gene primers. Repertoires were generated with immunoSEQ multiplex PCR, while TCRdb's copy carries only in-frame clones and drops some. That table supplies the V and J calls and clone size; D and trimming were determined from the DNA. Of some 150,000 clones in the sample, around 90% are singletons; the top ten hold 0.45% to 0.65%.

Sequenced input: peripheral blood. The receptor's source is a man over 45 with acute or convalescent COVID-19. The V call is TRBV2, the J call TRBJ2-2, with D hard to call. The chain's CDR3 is CASTPRTNTGELFF. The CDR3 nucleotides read TGTGCCAGCACCCCCCGTACGAACACCGGGGAGCTGTTTTTT.